Listed below are T cell receptor beta chains from one sample, sequenced in a study of Graves' ophthalmopathy and Graves' hyperthyroidism. TCRdb reprocessed the multiplex PCR reads via MiXCR and lists one record per CDR3 protein. The sample lists over a million distinct CDR3 sequences; about 36% were seen once. Specimen: peripheral blood or thyroid tissue (not recorded which). These receptors originate from an adult man with Graves' hyperthyroidism. Each CDR3 is given with its conserved first and last residue. Each record gives: CDR3 length, D gene, clone size, V gene, J gene, CDR3 protein, CDR3 DNA. D genes are given only for firm matches. Only part of the rows carry a size: once, few, many, or a class if the clone is expanded.

len: 15; d_gene: TRBD1; abundance: many; v_gene: TRBV29-1; j_gene: TRBJ1-2; CDR3aa: CSVDPGQVDFYGYTF; CDR3nt: TGCAGCGTTGACCCGGGACAGGTGGACTTCTATGGCTACACCTTC
len: 14; d_gene: TRBD1; abundance: -; v_gene: TRBV10-3; j_gene: TRBJ1-2; CDR3aa: CASRQGDLNYGYTF; CDR3nt: TGTGCCAGCAGACAGGGGGATTTGAACTATGGCTACACCTTC
len: 15; d_gene: -; abundance: many; v_gene: TRBV7-2; j_gene: TRBJ1-5; CDR3aa: CASSFPRYSNQPQHF; CDR3nt: TGTGCCAGCAGCTTCCCCAGGTATAGCAATCAGCCCCAGCATTTT
len: 12; d_gene: -; abundance: few; v_gene: TRBV24-1; j_gene: TRBJ1-2; CDR3aa: CATSDLRGSHTF; CDR3nt: TGTGCCACCAGTGATTTGAGGGGTAGCCACACCTTC
len: 12; d_gene: TRBD1; abundance: -; v_gene: TRBV29-1; j_gene: TRBJ1-2; CDR3aa: CSFPTGGGGYTF; CDR3nt: TGCAGCTTTCCGACAGGGGGTGGTGGCTACACCTTC
len: 15; d_gene: -; abundance: -; v_gene: TRBV25-1; j_gene: TRBJ2-5; CDR3aa: CASSATRTAQETQYF; CDR3nt: TGTGCCAGCAGTGCTACCAGGACAGCACAAGAGACCCAGTACTTC
len: 15; d_gene: -; abundance: -; v_gene: TRBV7-8; j_gene: TRBJ1-2; CDR3aa: CASSFSPGMNYGYTF; CDR3nt: TGTGCCAGCAGCTTTTCGCCGGGGATGAACTATGGCTACACCTTC
len: 16; d_gene: -; abundance: -; v_gene: TRBV28; j_gene: TRBJ2-7; CDR3aa: CASSFSLAGLSYEQYF; CDR3nt: TGTGCCAGCAGTTTTAGTTTGGCAGGGCTCTCCTACGAGCAGTACTTC
len: 12; d_gene: TRBD1; abundance: -; v_gene: TRBV29-1; j_gene: TRBJ2-7; CDR3aa: CSGSDRGQEQYF; CDR3nt: TGCAGCGGATCTGACAGGGGACAAGAGCAGTACTTC
len: 18; d_gene: TRBD1; abundance: -; v_gene: TRBV6-1; j_gene: TRBJ1-4; CDR3aa: CATSEGGGLFVTNEKLFF; CDR3nt: TGTGCCACCAGTGAAGGAGGGGGCTTGTTTGTAACTAATGAAAAACTGTTTTTT
len: 13; d_gene: -; abundance: many; v_gene: TRBV24-1; j_gene: TRBJ2-2; CDR3aa: CATSDLGTGELFF; CDR3nt: TGTGCCACCAGTGATTTGGGGACCGGGGAGCTGTTTTTT
len: 15; d_gene: TRBD1; abundance: many; v_gene: TRBV11-2; j_gene: TRBJ2-7; CDR3aa: CASSRSGQGSYEQYF; CDR3nt: TGTGCCAGCAGCCGATCGGGACAGGGGTCCTACGAGCAGTACTTC
len: 14; d_gene: TRBD1; abundance: -; v_gene: TRBV24-1; j_gene: TRBJ1-5; CDR3aa: CATSRGGGPETQHF; CDR3nt: TGTGCCACCAGCAGAGGAGGGGGCCCAGAGACCCAGCATTTT
len: 14; d_gene: -; abundance: many; v_gene: TRBV24-1; j_gene: TRBJ1-5; CDR3aa: CATSESRRNQPQHF; CDR3nt: TGTGCCACGAGTGAGTCAAGGCGTAATCAGCCCCAGCATTTT
len: 12; d_gene: -; abundance: -; v_gene: TRBV7-9; j_gene: TRBJ2-5; CDR3aa: CASRHPLETQYF; CDR3nt: TGTGCCAGCAGACACCCTTTGGAGACCCAGTACTTC
len: 13; d_gene: -; abundance: -; v_gene: TRBV12-3/TRBV12-4; j_gene: TRBJ2-7; CDR3aa: CASTIALVYEQYF; CDR3nt: TGTGCCAGCACGATTGCGCTTGTCTACGAGCAGTACTTC
len: 15; d_gene: -; abundance: many; v_gene: TRBV24-1; j_gene: TRBJ1-1; CDR3aa: CATSDGTGRDTEAFF; CDR3nt: TGTGCCACCAGTGATGGGACCGGGAGGGACACTGAAGCTTTCTTT
len: 15; d_gene: TRBD1; abundance: few; v_gene: TRBV10-3; j_gene: TRBJ1-5; CDR3aa: CASSTGQGTNQPQHF; CDR3nt: TGTGCCAGCAGCACGGGACAGGGGACAAATCAGCCCCAGCATTTT
len: 14; d_gene: -; abundance: -; v_gene: TRBV4-3; j_gene: TRBJ2-7; CDR3aa: CASSQGWTGYEQYF; CDR3nt: TGCGCCAGCAGCCAAGGATGGACTGGCTACGAGCAGTACTTC
len: 15; d_gene: -; abundance: many; v_gene: TRBV7-2; j_gene: TRBJ2-7; CDR3aa: CASSLDPARGHEQYF; CDR3nt: TGTGCCAGCAGCTTAGATCCGGCCCGGGGTCACGAGCAGTACTTC
len: 15; d_gene: -; abundance: many; v_gene: TRBV12-3/TRBV12-4; j_gene: TRBJ2-7; CDR3aa: CASSLTAAGSYEQYF; CDR3nt: TGTGCCAGCAGTCTGACGGCGGCTGGCTCCTACGAGCAGTACTTC
len: 14; d_gene: -; abundance: -; v_gene: TRBV29-1; j_gene: TRBJ2-5; CDR3aa: CSAPGPQYQETQYF; CDR3nt: TGCAGCGCCCCGGGTCCTCAGTACCAAGAGACCCAGTACTTC
len: 11; d_gene: -; abundance: -; v_gene: TRBV7-2; j_gene: TRBJ1-1; CDR3aa: CASSTPSSAFF; CDR3nt: TGTGCCAGCAGCACCCCCTCCTCTGCTTTCTTT
len: 10; d_gene: -; abundance: many; v_gene: TRBV5-8; j_gene: TRBJ1-5; CDR3aa: CASREGAQHF; CDR3nt: TGTGCCAGCCGGGAGGGGGCCCAGCATTTT
len: 13; d_gene: -; abundance: -; v_gene: TRBV3-1; j_gene: TRBJ1-3; CDR3aa: CASSQDFTGTIYF; CDR3nt: TGTGCCAGCAGCCAAGATTTTACAGGGACCATATATTTT
len: 12; d_gene: TRBD1; abundance: many; v_gene: TRBV19; j_gene: TRBJ1-1; CDR3aa: CASTTGATEAFF; CDR3nt: TGTGCCAGTACGACAGGGGCCACTGAAGCTTTCTTT
len: 12; d_gene: TRBD1; abundance: -; v_gene: TRBV29-1; j_gene: TRBJ1-2; CDR3aa: CSSRTGGYGYTF; CDR3nt: TGCAGCTCGAGGACAGGGGGCTATGGCTACACCTTC
len: 14; d_gene: -; abundance: many; v_gene: TRBV7-2; j_gene: TRBJ1-2; CDR3aa: CASSLALVFYGYTF; CDR3nt: TGTGCCAGCAGCTTAGCGCTCGTTTTCTATGGCTACACCTTC
len: 13; d_gene: TRBD1; abundance: once; v_gene: TRBV15; j_gene: TRBJ2-5; CDR3aa: CPTRQGEVETQYF; CDR3nt: TGTCCCACCAGACAGGGGGAGGTGGAGACCCAGTACTTC
len: 14; d_gene: TRBD1; abundance: -; v_gene: TRBV9; j_gene: TRBJ2-7; CDR3aa: CASSVGTGVSKQYF; CDR3nt: TGTGCCAGCAGCGTGGGGACAGGGGTGAGCAAGCAGTACTTC
len: 12; d_gene: -; abundance: -; v_gene: TRBV20-1; j_gene: TRBJ1-1; CDR3aa: CSAARKYTEAFF; CDR3nt: TGCAGTGCTGCCCGTAAATACACTGAAGCTTTCTTT
len: 13; d_gene: -; abundance: many; v_gene: TRBV6-1; j_gene: TRBJ1-5; CDR3aa: CASTGGQDQPQHF; CDR3nt: TGTGCCAGCACGGGGGGGCAAGATCAGCCCCAGCATTTT
len: 16; d_gene: TRBD1; abundance: many; v_gene: TRBV7-8; j_gene: TRBJ1-3; CDR3aa: CASSLGRQGKRNTIYF; CDR3nt: TGTGCCAGCAGCTTAGGCCGACAGGGTAAAAGAAACACCATATATTTT
len: 15; d_gene: TRBD1; abundance: few; v_gene: TRBV19; j_gene: TRBJ1-3; CDR3aa: CASSDSGTGGNTIYF; CDR3nt: TGTGCCAGTAGTGATTCCGGGACAGGAGGAAACACCATATATTTT
len: 16; d_gene: -; abundance: -; v_gene: TRBV29-1; j_gene: TRBJ2-3; CDR3aa: CSVHSPQGSGTDTQYF; CDR3nt: TGCAGCGTTCACTCCCCGCAGGGATCTGGCACAGATACGCAGTATTTT
len: 13; d_gene: -; abundance: few; v_gene: TRBV10-3; j_gene: TRBJ1-2; CDR3aa: CASSEQGLYGYTF; CDR3nt: TGTGCCAGCAGTGAACAGGGATTGTATGGCTACACCTTC
len: 13; d_gene: -; abundance: once; v_gene: TRBV5-1; j_gene: TRBJ1-1; CDR3aa: CASRRDGQNKAFF; CDR3nt: TGCGCCAGCCGCCGGGACGGACAGAATAAGGCTTTCTTT
len: 16; d_gene: -; abundance: few; v_gene: TRBV20-1; j_gene: TRBJ2-7; CDR3aa: CSARSVQQNIPYEQYF; CDR3nt: TGCAGTGCTAGGTCCGTGCAGCAGAACATCCCCTACGAGCAGTACTTC
len: 14; d_gene: -; abundance: -; v_gene: TRBV29-1; j_gene: TRBJ2-5; CDR3aa: CSVDGGTLQETQYF; CDR3nt: TGCAGCGTTGACGGGGGGACACTCCAAGAGACCCAGTACTTC
len: 16; d_gene: -; abundance: few; v_gene: TRBV19; j_gene: TRBJ2-7; CDR3aa: CASSTSRQGGVIEQYF; CDR3nt: TGTGCCAGTAGTACCAGCCGACAGGGAGGTGTAATCGAGCAGTACTTC
len: 14; d_gene: -; abundance: few; v_gene: TRBV27; j_gene: TRBJ2-2; CDR3aa: CASSYVGYTGELFF; CDR3nt: TGTGCCAGCAGTTACGTGGGGTACACCGGGGAGCTGTTTTTT
len: 13; d_gene: -; abundance: -; v_gene: TRBV10-3; j_gene: TRBJ1-2; CDR3aa: CAISVGQNSGHTF; CDR3nt: TGTGCCATCAGTGTTGGACAGAATTCCGGCCACACCTTC
len: 13; d_gene: TRBD1; abundance: many; v_gene: TRBV20-1; j_gene: TRBJ1-1; CDR3aa: CSAIRAGGTEAFF; CDR3nt: TGCAGTGCTATACGTGCAGGGGGCACTGAAGCTTTCTTT
len: 17; d_gene: TRBD2; abundance: -; v_gene: TRBV4-1; j_gene: TRBJ2-2; CDR3aa: CASSQGTTSGRSGELFF; CDR3nt: TGCGCCAGCAGCCAAGGGACGACTAGCGGGAGGTCTGGGGAGCTGTTTTTT
len: 11; d_gene: -; abundance: -; v_gene: TRBV29-1; j_gene: TRBJ1-2; CDR3aa: CSLQGVYGYTF; CDR3nt: TGCAGCCTACAGGGAGTATATGGCTACACCTTC
len: 13; d_gene: TRBD2; abundance: once; v_gene: TRBV20-1; j_gene: TRBJ2-7; CDR3aa: CSQNPGLAAEQYF; CDR3nt: TGCAGTCAGAACCCGGGACTAGCCGCCGAGCAGTACTTC
len: 16; d_gene: -; abundance: -; v_gene: TRBV7-9; j_gene: TRBJ2-5; CDR3aa: CASSLQTGTLQETQYF; CDR3nt: TGTGCCAGCAGTCTCCAGACAGGAACCTTACAAGAGACCCAGTACTTC
len: 12; d_gene: -; abundance: -; v_gene: TRBV12-3/TRBV12-4; j_gene: TRBJ2-7; CDR3aa: CASSLWLSEQYF; CDR3nt: TGTGCCAGCAGTTTGTGGCTAAGCGAGCAGTACTTC
len: 15; d_gene: TRBD1; abundance: many; v_gene: TRBV10-1; j_gene: TRBJ2-7; CDR3aa: CASSDGGQGTYEQYF; CDR3nt: TGCGCCAGCAGTGACGGAGGACAGGGGACCTACGAGCAGTACTTC
len: 17; d_gene: TRBD2; abundance: many; v_gene: TRBV2; j_gene: TRBJ2-7; CDR3aa: CASSRTSGRVSSREQYF; CDR3nt: TGTGCCAGCAGTAGGACTAGCGGGAGGGTCTCCTCCCGGGAGCAGTACTTC
len: 16; d_gene: -; abundance: many; v_gene: TRBV20-1; j_gene: TRBJ1-5; CDR3aa: CSATRLTGSSNQPQHF; CDR3nt: TGCAGTGCCACTCGACTAACAGGGTCGAGCAATCAGCCCCAGCATTTT
len: 13; d_gene: -; abundance: few; v_gene: TRBV20-1; j_gene: TRBJ2-7; CDR3aa: CSARSIGRYEQYF; CDR3nt: TGCAGTGCTAGGTCTATTGGACGCTACGAGCAGTACTTC
len: 13; d_gene: -; abundance: -; v_gene: TRBV12-3/TRBV12-4; j_gene: TRBJ2-5; CDR3aa: CASNSQGAKTQYF; CDR3nt: TGTGCCAGCAACTCGCAGGGTGCGAAGACCCAGTACTTC
len: 14; d_gene: TRBD1; abundance: -; v_gene: TRBV20-1; j_gene: TRBJ1-1; CDR3aa: CSATQGASNTEAFF; CDR3nt: TGCAGTGCTACCCAGGGGGCTTCGAACACTGAAGCTTTCTTT
len: 14; d_gene: TRBD1; abundance: -; v_gene: TRBV5-6; j_gene: TRBJ1-5; CDR3aa: CASSPGQARWPQHF; CDR3nt: TGTGCCAGCAGTCCCGGACAGGCCCGATGGCCCCAGCATTTT